The T cell receptor (beta chain) described here comes from a study of CD8+CD57+ T cells in acquired aplastic anemia. Study overall: Each DNA sample taken from sorted CD4+ and CD8+ cells came to about 3.2 ug on average. Study-wide findings and caveats: Patients and controls were found to share 25 to 35 CD8+ CDR3 sequences.

V lost 0 bases, J lost 5 bases, and 1 base stayed unmatched. This CDR3 comprises 14 residues. Germline V gene data show CDR1 as SGHRS and CDR2 as YFSETQ. Of note for this clonotype: Its antigen is not known.

Genomic DNA constituted the template upon which TCR beta VDJ and CDR3 profiling was performed. A single record per CDR3 protein comes from TCRdb applying MiXCR to the reads. The top ten clones hold around three fifths of a sample with 80,000 to 100,000 distinct CDR3 sequences, around two thirds of them seen once. Patients chosen for sequencing had CD8+CD57+ cells that had expanded, as shown by flow cytometry. Acquired aplastic anemia of severe grade affected all patients. The sequence derives from a human donor with aplastic anemia. Sequenced: sorted CD4+, CD8+, or CD8+CD57+ T cells (not recorded which) from PBMCs. The chain joins TRBV5-1 to TRBJ2-3; 9 bases agree with TRBD1. CDR3 in amino acids: CASSLEDRGDTQYF. The CDR3 bases are TGCGCCAGCAGCTTGGAGGACAGGGGAGATACGCAGTATTTT.